Each of the 16 T cell receptor beta chains below was sequenced from the same sample in a study of radiation and T cells in renal cell carcinoma. Assay used: immunoSEQ multiplex PCR; TCRdb lists only in-frame clones, some missing. Of 100,000 to 150,000 clones in the sample, more than 75% were seen once. The time point denotes: blood 2 weeks post-SBRT. Treatment meaning: 15 Gy SBRT to primary tumor, nephrectomy 4 weeks later. The input for sequencing was blood, taken from a patient whose treatment included radiotherapy and nephrectomy. These receptors were obtained from a woman aged 70-85 years with renal cell carcinoma.

The chain combines TRBV7-3 with TRBJ1-1; no clear D gene. CDR1 is SGHTA and CDR2 is FQGTGA in the germline V gene. The CDR3 consists of 13 residues. V dropped 5 bases and J dropped 2 bases, with 9 bases sitting between them. DNA for the CDR3: TGTGCCAGCAGCACAACAGCAAACACTGAAGCTTTCTTT. Amino acids: CASSTTANTEAFF.

V and J are TRBV19 and TRBJ1-2; 7 bases line up with TRBD1. V was clipped by 7 bases and J by 4 bases; unmatched bases: 15. The germline V gene encodes CDR1 LNHDA and CDR2 SQIVND (reference sequence). This CDR3 has 16 amino acids. The CDR3 DNA follows: TGTGCCAGTAAATTTGTGGACAGGCCGCTTGCCTATGGCTACACCTTC. This codes for CASKFVDRPLAYGYTF.

V is TRBV7-9 and J is TRBJ2-2; D perhaps matches TRBD2 (6 bases). The germline gives CDR1 SEHNR, CDR2 FQNEAQ (reference sequence). CDR3 length equals 14 residues. V lost 0 bases to trimming and J lost 4 bases, with 6 bases between them. CDR3 protein: CASSLAGGTGELFF. CDR3 DNA: TGTGCCAGCAGCTTAGCGGGGGGCACCGGGGAGCTGTTTTTT.

This chain links TRBV6-6 with TRBJ2-5, with 9 bases identical to TRBD2. The CDR3 extends over 15 amino acids. Germline-derived CDR1 and CDR2 are MNHNY and SVGAGI (reference sequence). Losses at the gene ends were 5 bases for V and 1 base for J; bases not matched to a gene: 5. The CDR3 sequence is CASSPPSGAQETQYF. CDR3 nucleotide sequence: TGTGCCAGCAGTCCCCCTAGCGGGGCCCAAGAGACCCAGTACTTC.

The chain carries TRBV7-2 and TRBJ1-1; D ambiguous. V shed 3 bases and J shed 3 bases, with 5 bases lying between them. CDR3 size: 12 residues. Per germline, CDR1 SGHTA and CDR2 FQGNSA. The CDR3 sequence: CASSFIHTEAFF. The CDR3 DNA reads TGTGCCAGCAGCTTCATACACACTGAAGCTTTCTTT.

This rearrangement joins TRBV5-1 to TRBJ1-1; D is undetermined. Trimming took 0 bases from V and 6 from J, leaving 12 bases between them. This CDR3 has 14 amino acids. Per germline, CDR1 SGHRS and CDR2 YFSETQ. CDR3 amino acids: CASSLAVVKAEAFF. CDR3 in DNA: TGCGCCAGCAGCTTGGCCGTCGTGAAGGCTGAAGCTTTCTTT.

This clone was observed a handful of times. This sequence joins TRBV9 and TRBJ2-1; D is possibly TRBD1 (5 bases). V shed 0 bases and J shed 3 bases, with 10 bases lying between them. The CDR3 contains 15 residues. Germline V gives CDR1 SGDLS, CDR2 YYNGEE. The chain's CDR3 is CASSVGLGDYNEQFF. CDR3 coding DNA: TGTGCCAGCAGCGTAGGGCTAGGGGACTACAATGAGCAGTTCTTC.

V gene TRBV11-1 combines with J gene TRBJ2-6, with D tentatively TRBD1 or TRBD2 (5 bases each). CDR3 length: 15 residues. CDR1 SGHAT and CDR2 FQDESV come from the germline V gene (reference sequence). Trimming took 4 bases from V and 1 from J, leaving 8 bases between them. CDR3 DNA: TGTGCCAGCAGCTGGGACGGTTCTGGGGCCAACGTCCTGACTTTC. It yields the protein CASSWDGSGANVLTF.

This sequence joins TRBV9 and TRBJ1-4; TRBD1 is a possible D gene (5 bases). This CDR3 contains 11 residues. CDR1 and CDR2 (germline): SGDLS, YYNGEE. Trimming pared 9 bases from V and 5 bases from J, leaving 8 bases between. As DNA, the CDR3 is TGTGCCACCGACAGCAATGAAAAACTGTTTTTT. Its protein product is CATDSNEKLFF.

The gene calls are TRBV27 and TRBJ1-6; possible D gene TRBD1, 5 bases. CDR1 is MNHEY and CDR2 is SMNVEV in the germline V gene (reference sequence). The V and J ends lost 1 base and 6 bases respectively, with 16 bases between them. The CDR3 is 17 residues long. CDR3 sequence reads: CASSLFREGRRNSPLHF. The DNA of the CDR3 is TGTGCCAGCAGTTTATTTAGGGAGGGACGGCGTAATTCACCCCTCCACTTT.

This clone was recorded a few times. The chain combines TRBV4-3 with TRBJ1-1, with D perhaps matching TRBD1 (5 bases). Trimming removed 1 base from V and 1 base from J, with 7 bases in between. Per the germline V gene, CDR1 is LGHNA and CDR2 is YSLEER. The length of the CDR3 is 14 residues. The CDR3 sequence: CASSQGDRNTEAFF. The CDR3 coding sequence is TGCGCCAGCAGCCAAGGTGACAGGAACACTGAAGCTTTCTTT.

This chain joins TRBV7-2 and TRBJ1-1; the match to TRBD1 covers 8 bases. CDR1 is SGHTA, CDR2 FQGNSA, per germline. Unmatched junction bases numbered 2, after V lost 3 bases and J lost 2 bases. This CDR3 comprises 14 residues. For the CDR3, the DNA is TGTGCCAGCAGCTTCCAGGGGGCCAACACTGAAGCTTTCTTT. Translation: CASSFQGANTEAFF.

This chain connects TRBV6-6 to TRBJ2-4; 9 bases are a match to TRBD1. This CDR3 comprises 15 residues. V lost 5 bases to trimming and J lost 7 bases; unmatched junction nucleotides: 9. Per germline, CDR1 MNHNY and CDR2 SVGAGI (reference sequence). This CDR3 is CASSPRTGARNIQYF. The CDR3 region has the DNA TGTGCCAGCAGTCCTCGGACAGGGGCCCGGAACATTCAGTACTTC.

The genes are TRBV29-1 and TRBJ2-1, with D possibly being TRBD1 (6 bases). Trimming left V 2 bases short and J 7 bases short, with 9 bases between. This CDR3 region has 12 residues. In germline, CDR1 is SQVTM, CDR2 ANQGSEA. This CDR3 is CSVERGHNEQFF. Here the CDR3 DNA reads TGCAGCGTTGAACGGGGACATAATGAGCAGTTCTTC.

V is TRBV6-5 and J is TRBJ1-2, with D uncertain. The CDR3 contains 15 residues. Between the trimmed V and J ends, which lost 0 bases and 8 bases, there was a span of 16 bases. Germline V gene lookup returns CDR1 MNHEY and CDR2 SVGAGI. The CDR3 spells CASSYSTSGLEGYTF. CDR3 bases: TGTGCCAGCAGTTACTCGACTTCGGGCCTGGAGGGCTACACCTTC.

In this sample, this clone turned up a few times. This chain joins TRBV30 and TRBJ1-5, with 9 bases matching TRBD1. Germline CDR1 GTSNPN, CDR2 SVGIG (reference sequence). The ends lost 2 bases at V and 9 bases at J; junction bases unmatched: 8. The CDR3 has 14 amino acids. The CDR3 here is CAWSWDREGGPQHF. The CDR3 DNA sequence: TGTGCCTGGAGTTGGGACAGGGAAGGAGGGCCCCAGCATTTT.